The 30 T cell receptor beta chains below all came from one sample that was sequenced in a study of T-cell reconstitution after alpha-beta-depleted transplantation in children (dated by TCRdb to 2016 to 2018). The treatment or condition label on this specimen signifies: allogeneic hematopoietic cell transplantation with graft depleted of TCRalphabeta T cells and CD19 B cells. The method was PCR. These reads were obtained on an Illumina HiSeq 2500. TCR libraries were prepared with molecular barcoding, using unique molecular identifiers to normalize TCRbeta repertoire quantification. TCRdb ran its own pipeline on the public reads, namely fastp trimming at Q25 and MiXCR clone calling, and kept in-frame beta chains. Entries that share a CDR3 protein sequence are merged under the most common genes and DNA. The sample yields about 200,000 distinct CDR3 sequences; roughly 7% were counted once. Of the sample, about 5.5% falls within the top ten clones.

This specimen was PBMCs, taken before TCRalphabeta/CD19-depleted stem cell transplant. The receptors come from a boy between 2 and 10 years old with acute lymphoblastic leukemia, due to receive a stem cell transplant.

This clonotype came up many times. The rearrangement uses TRBV29-1 and TRBJ2-2, with D unresolved. The germline V gene has CDR1 SQVTM and CDR2 ANQGSEA. The CDR3 has 16 amino acids. Between the trimmed V and J ends, which lost 0 bases and 1 base, there was a span of 12 bases. CDR3 residues: CSVEDLLHQNTGELFF. The DNA for the CDR3 is TGCAGCGTTGAAGATTTGCTTCACCAGAACACCGGGGAGCTGTTTTTT.

This clonotype was seen only a few times. This chain connects TRBV7-9 to TRBJ2-5; D gene ambiguous. CDR1 is SEHNR and CDR2 is FQNEAQ in the germline V gene (reference sequence). This CDR3 spans 14 amino acids. V dropped 1 base and J dropped 4 bases, with 10 bases sitting between them. CDR3 nucleotide sequence: TGTGCCAGCAGCTTAGGTTCAGGCCGAGAGACCCAGTACTTC. Residues: CASSLGSGRETQYF.

This clonotype was counted many times. The chain recombines TRBV24-1 with TRBJ2-3; D is possibly TRBD1 (6 bases). From germline, CDR1 is KGHDR and CDR2 SFDVKD. Deletions cut 5 bases from V and 0 bases from J, with 14 bases between. The CDR3 length is 16 residues. The CDR3 is CATSGLQGTSTDTQYF. The DNA for the CDR3 is TGTGCCACCAGTGGACTACAGGGAACTAGCACAGATACGCAGTATTTT.

The rearrangement uses TRBV11-2 and TRBJ2-7, with 15 nucleotides matching TRBD2. Germline V gives CDR1 SGHAT, CDR2 FQNNGV. The CDR3 extends over 19 amino acids. V dropped 3 bases and J dropped 2; count of bases not matched to a gene: 11. The CDR3 DNA is TGTGCCAGCAGCTTCGGAGGACTAGCGGGAGGGATCTCAACCTACGAGCAGTACTTC. Translated: CASSFGGLAGGISTYEQYF.

This clonotype was seen many times. The rearrangement links TRBV5-1 to TRBJ2-7; TRBD2 might be the D (6 bases). There are 14 residues in the CDR3. V lost 2 bases and J lost 5, with 14 bases in between. Germline values: CDR1 SGHRS, CDR2 YFSETQ. Here the CDR3 reads CASSFVGGDHEQYF. The CDR3 coding sequence is TGCGCCAGCAGCTTCGTCGGGGGTGACCACGAGCAGTACTTC. The full variable domain, completed using reference TRBV5-1 and TRBJ2-7, is KAGVTQTPRYLIKTRGQQVTLSCSPISGHRSVSWYQQTPGQGLQFLFEYFSETQRNKGNFPGRFSGRQFSNSRSEMNVSTLELGDSALYLCASSFVGGDHEQYFGPGTRLTVT.

A few counts support this clonotype. The CDR3, as DNA: TGTGCCGTCACGGGGGTCCTAGCCAAAAACATTCAGTACTTC. Amino acids: CAVTGVLAKNIQYF. The J gene is TRBJ2-4, the V gene TRBV12-3 or TRBV12-4; perhaps TRBD2 as D (6 bases). Trimming shortened V by 11 bases and J by 0 bases, and 14 bases separated the two germline ends. The CDR3 contains 14 residues.

This clonotype occurred many times. The CDR3 DNA sequence: TGCGCCAGCAGCTTGGTGGTCGGGAACAATGAGCAGTTCTTC. This encodes CASSLVVGNNEQFF. This sequence joins TRBV5-1 and TRBJ2-1; maybe TRBD2 (5 bases). The V and J ends lost 0 bases and 5 bases respectively, with 9 bases between them. This CDR3 region has 14 residues. Germline assignment: CDR1 SGHRS and CDR2 YFSETQ.

This clonotype was seen many times. The chain couples TRBV7-9 to TRBJ1-5; D remains unclear. Trimming took off 0 bases at V and 3 bases at J, with 0 bases between the two ends. The CDR3 length is 12 residues. Germline values: CDR1 SEHNR, CDR2 FQNEAQ (reference sequence). The CDR3 here is CASSLANQPQHF. In DNA form, the CDR3 reads TGTGCCAGCAGCTTAGCCAATCAGCCCCAGCATTTT. Together with reference TRBV7-9 and TRBJ1-5, the CDR3 gives the full variable domain: DTGVSQNPRHKITKRGQNVTFRCDPISEHNRLYWYRQTLGQGPEFLTYFQNEAQLEKSRLLSDRFSAERPKGSFSTLEIQRTEQGDSAMYLCASSLANQPQHFGDGTRLSIL.

This rearrangement joins TRBV10-3 to TRBJ1-6; 10 positions match TRBD1. CDR3 length equals 14 residues. Trimming cost V 8 bases and J 10 bases; bases outside gene matches: 8. Germline V gene lookup returns CDR1 ENHRY and CDR2 SYGVKD. Here the CDR3 reads CAIRPDRGESPLHF. CDR3 DNA: TGTGCCATCCGACCGGACAGGGGGGAGTCACCCCTCCACTTT.

There are many counts of this clonotype. This chain links TRBV5-1 with TRBJ2-3; 8 nucleotides line up with TRBD2. This CDR3 spans 14 amino acids. The V segment lost 5 bases and the J segment 1 base; nucleotides outside the gene matches: 3. Germline V gene lookup returns CDR1 SGHRS and CDR2 YFSETQ. CDR3 in amino acids: CASRSGSRTDTQYF. The DNA of the CDR3 is TGCGCCAGCAGAAGCGGGAGTCGCACAGATACGCAGTATTTT.

The chain recombines TRBV3-1 with TRBJ2-5; the D gene is possibly TRBD2 (6 bases). The V and J ends lost 4 bases and 2 bases respectively, with 14 bases between them. The CDR3 loop spans 15 amino acids. Germline V gene data show CDR1 as LGHDT and CDR2 as YNNKEL (reference sequence). CDR3 DNA sequence: TGTGCCAGCAGCCTTGGGACTGCCTGGCAAGAGACCCAGTACTTC. Protein sequence: CASSLGTAWQETQYF.

This clonotype was observed at least ten times. The rearrangement uses TRBV4-3 and TRBJ1-1; 9 nucleotides agree with TRBD1. There are 15 residues in the CDR3. The V gene's germline CDR1 is LGHNA and CDR2 YSLEER. V was pared by 3 bases and J by 3 bases, with 5 bases of the junction left unmatched. CDR3: CASSQGTGLHTEAFF. In DNA, the CDR3 is TGCGCCAGCAGCCAGGGGACAGGGTTGCACACTGAAGCTTTCTTT.

CDR3 in DNA: TGCAGTGCTAGACCCCCCTCGGGGGACAGGAATGAAAAACTGTTTTTT. This codes for CSARPPSGDRNEKLFF. V usage is TRBV20-1 and J usage is TRBJ1-4, with 8 positions matching TRBD1. The CDR3 totals 16 residues. Trimming cost V 2 bases and J 5 bases; bases outside gene matches: 10. Germline lookup yields CDR1 DFQATT and CDR2 SNEGSKA (reference sequence).

Many counts were recorded for this clonotype. The chain links TRBV20-1 to TRBJ2-7; the D is unclear. Trimming cost V 0 bases and J 0 bases, with 9 bases left between them. Germline CDR1 and CDR2: DFQATT and SNEGSKA (reference sequence). The CDR3 length is 14 residues. The DNA for the CDR3 is TGCAGTGCTAGAGATCTTCCGAGCTCCTACGAGCAGTACTTC. Residues: CSARDLPSSYEQYF.

This clonotype was detected ten times or more. The genes are TRBV7-9 and TRBJ2-7; D is ambiguous. Per germline, CDR1 SEHNR and CDR2 FQNEAQ (reference sequence). The CDR3 loop spans 12 amino acids. V lost 1 base and J lost 5, with 6 bases in between. In DNA form, the CDR3 reads TGTGCCAGCAGCTTAGGAGTCAACGAGCAGTACTTC. Translation gives CASSLGVNEQYF.

This clonotype occurred many times. The chain couples TRBV12-3 or TRBV12-4 to TRBJ2-6; 8 positions agree with TRBD1. The CDR3 covers 17 residues. V was clipped by 1 base and J by 4 bases; unmatched bases: 6. The CDR3 loop reads CASSLEGQGTGANVLTF. The DNA for the CDR3 is TGTGCCAGCAGTTTAGAAGGACAGGGCACCGGGGCCAACGTCCTGACTTTC.

The sample holds many counts of this clonotype. The rearrangement links TRBV5-5 to TRBJ1-1; the match to TRBD1 covers 9 bases. The V gene end was trimmed by 7 bases and the J gene end by 1 base; junction bases not matched to a gene: 11. This CDR3 region has 16 residues. Per germline, CDR1 SGHKS and CDR2 YYEKEE (reference sequence). CDR3 residues: CASGTGLLRGNTEAFF. The DNA for the CDR3 is TGTGCCAGCGGGACAGGGCTGTTAAGGGGGAACACTGAAGCTTTCTTT.

The genes are TRBV29-1 and TRBJ1-2; 8 positions agree with TRBD1. V trimming: 6 bases; J trimming: 7 bases; junction bases outside the gene matches: 7. Germline V gene lookup returns CDR1 SQVTM and CDR2 ANQGSEA. CDR3 length equals 12 residues. CDR3 protein: CSVENRGGGYTF. The CDR3 region has the DNA TGCAGCGTGGAAAACAGGGGGGGTGGCTACACCTTC.

This clonotype was observed many times. The chain links TRBV27 to TRBJ2-3; TRBD1 agrees at 9 bases. The CDR3 length is 17 residues. Unmatched junction bases numbered 5, after V lost 0 bases and J lost 1 base. Germline V gene lookup returns CDR1 MNHEY and CDR2 SMNVEV (reference sequence). The CDR3 reads CASSLSRDRERTDTQYF. The CDR3 DNA reads TGTGCCAGCAGTTTATCCCGGGACAGGGAGCGCACAGATACGCAGTATTTT.

This clonotype has a count of ten or more. The gene calls are TRBV29-1 and TRBJ2-5; TRBD2 agrees at 8 bases. J lost 5 bases, V lost 5 bases, and 7 bases had no gene match. Germline CDR1 SQVTM, CDR2 ANQGSEA. The CDR3 contains 13 residues. CDR3: CSVLGSGMETQYF. In nucleotides, the CDR3 is TGCAGCGTTTTGGGTAGCGGGATGGAGACCCAGTACTTC.

This clonotype was seen a few times. The J gene is TRBJ2-5, the V gene TRBV20-1, with unresolved D. Germline assignment: CDR1 DFQATT and CDR2 SNEGSKA (reference sequence). CDR3 size: 15 residues. Between the trimmed V and J ends, which lost 0 bases and 2 bases, there was a span of 13 bases. CDR3 residues: CSARDRQKTQETQYF. DNA of the CDR3: TGCAGTGCTAGAGATCGGCAGAAGACTCAAGAGACCCAGTACTTC.

This clonotype was seen many times. The chain recombines TRBV20-1 with TRBJ2-7; 13 positions match TRBD2. The V and J ends lost 6 bases and 6 bases, in that order; junction bases with no gene match: 8. CDR1 is DFQATT, CDR2 SNEGSKA, per germline (reference sequence). The CDR3 consists of 14 residues. The CDR3 region has the DNA TGCAGTGCACTACCGGGACTAGCGGGGATCGAGCAGTACTTC. Translation gives CSALPGLAGIEQYF.

This clonotype appeared many times. The V and J genes are TRBV20-1 and TRBJ1-5; TRBD1 agrees at 7 bases. Germline CDR1 and CDR2: DFQATT and SNEGSKA (reference sequence). The CDR3 runs to 14 residues. V was clipped by 5 bases and J by 5 bases; unmatched bases: 9. CDR3 sequence reads: CSAPRGRKDQPQHF. Written as DNA, the CDR3 is TGCAGTGCTCCCAGGGGGAGGAAGGATCAGCCCCAGCATTTT.

This clonotype was seen at least ten times. The chain uses TRBV30 and TRBJ2-7, with D possibly TRBD2 on 6 matching bases. This CDR3 is built from 14 residues. Germline loops: CDR1 GTSNPN, CDR2 SVGIG (reference sequence). Trimming took off 3 bases at V and 3 bases at J, with 15 bases between the two ends. CDR3 nucleotides: TGTGCCTGGAGGCACCCGGTAGCGGTCTACGAGCAGTACTTC. Translation: CAWRHPVAVYEQYF.

This clonotype has only a few counts. The chain employs TRBV7-8 and TRBJ2-7; D is unresolved. Germline lookup yields CDR1 SGHVS and CDR2 FQNEAQ. Between the trimmed V and J ends, which lost 10 bases and 1 base, there was a span of 17 bases. The CDR3 totals 14 residues. CDR3 sequence reads: CATTAAAFSYEQYF. In DNA, the CDR3 is TGTGCCACCACGGCGGCAGCCTTTTCCTACGAGCAGTACTTC.

This clonotype was counted between two and nine times. V and J are TRBV4-2 and TRBJ2-2, with 8 bases identical to TRBD2. CDR3 length equals 16 residues. The junction had 7 bases not matched to a gene; V was cut back by 4 bases and J by 3 bases. The germline gives CDR1 LGHNA, CDR2 YNFKEQ. CDR3 sequence (DNA): TGTGCCAGCAGCCGCCTGCCGGGGGGGGACACCGGGGAGCTGTTTTTT. Translation gives CASSRLPGGDTGELFF.

The chain has TRBV15 and TRBJ2-5, with D possibly matching TRBD2 (7 bases). Per the germline V gene, CDR1 is LNHNV and CDR2 is YYDKDF (reference sequence). The CDR3 has 12 residues. Trimming pared 9 bases from V and 5 bases from J, leaving 13 bases between. CDR3 loop: CATGEGVETQYF. The CDR3 bases are TGTGCCACTGGGGAGGGGGTTGAGACCCAGTACTTC.

With regard to this clonotype: A much larger clone differs from this one at a single base, so this may be a read error. The chain couples TRBV7-9 to TRBJ1-1, with D hard to call. V lost 5 bases to trimming and J lost 8 bases, with 12 bases between them. Germline V gives CDR1 SEHNR, CDR2 FQNEAQ (reference sequence). The CDR3 runs 12 residues. Here the CDR3 reads CASSQSGAEAFF. The DNA of the CDR3 is TGTGCCAGCAGCCAATCAGGCGCCGAAGCTTTCTTT.

The V and J genes are TRBV7-2 and TRBJ2-5; D perhaps matches TRBD1 (5 bases). Germline loops: CDR1 SGHTA, CDR2 FQGNSA. The germline V and J ends were trimmed by 1 base and 5 bases, with 14 bases remaining between them. CDR3 size: 15 residues. The CDR3 bases are TGTGCCAGCAGCTTAGTCGGTGGGGCAGGGGAGACCCAGTACTTC. This sequence encodes CASSLVGGAGETQYF.

This clonotype appeared many times. This sequence joins TRBV3-1 and TRBJ2-1; TRBD1 might be the D (5 bases). Germline-derived CDR1 and CDR2 are LGHDT and YNNKEL (reference sequence). This CDR3 region has 13 residues. V lost 3 bases to trimming and J lost 9 bases, with 12 bases between them. Written as DNA, the CDR3 is TGTGCCAGCAGCCACCTTCAGGGTACTGAGCAGTTCTTC. This sequence encodes CASSHLQGTEQFF.